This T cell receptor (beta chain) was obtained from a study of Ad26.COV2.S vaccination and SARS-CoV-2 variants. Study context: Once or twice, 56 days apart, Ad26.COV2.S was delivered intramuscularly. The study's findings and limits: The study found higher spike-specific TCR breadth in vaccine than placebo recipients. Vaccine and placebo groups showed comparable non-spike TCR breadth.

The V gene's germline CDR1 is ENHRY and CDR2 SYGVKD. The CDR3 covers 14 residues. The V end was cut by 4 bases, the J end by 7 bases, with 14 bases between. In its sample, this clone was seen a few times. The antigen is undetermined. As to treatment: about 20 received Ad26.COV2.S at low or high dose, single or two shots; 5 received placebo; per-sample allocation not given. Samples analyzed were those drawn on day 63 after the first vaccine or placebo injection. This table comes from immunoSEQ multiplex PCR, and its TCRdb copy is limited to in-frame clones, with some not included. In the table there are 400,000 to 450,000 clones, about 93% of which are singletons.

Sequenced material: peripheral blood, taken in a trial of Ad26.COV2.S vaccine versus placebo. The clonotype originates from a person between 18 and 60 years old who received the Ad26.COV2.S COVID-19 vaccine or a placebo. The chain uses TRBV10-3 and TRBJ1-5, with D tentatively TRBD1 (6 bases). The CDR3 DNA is TGTGCCATCAGTGTGGAGGGGGAAGAGCAGCCCCAGCATTTT. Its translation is CAISVEGEEQPQHF.